Listed below are T cell receptor beta chains from one sample, sequenced in a study of blood T cell repertoires in COVID-19. The data were produced by immunoSEQ multiplex PCR, yet TCRdb's version contains in-frame clones alone and is incomplete. The sample has roughly 200,000 clones, around 87% seen once. Sequencing was carried out using peripheral blood. The receptor set was obtained from a man in his forties or fifties with active or convalescent COVID-19. Each CDR3 is given with its conserved first and last residue. Each record gives: clone size, J gene, D gene, V gene, CDR3 DNA, CDR3 protein. The D gene is left open where the match is weak. Clone size is shown for a subset of rows, as once, few, many or a class of expanded clone.

. | TRBJ1-6 | . | TRBV12-3/TRBV12-4 | TGTGCCAGCAGTTTCTCGGGGCCCCTCCACTTT | CASSFSGPLHF
. | TRBJ1-2 | TRBD1 | TRBV28 | TGTGCCAGCAGGGGGACAGGGGGCGCGAGCGGCTACACCTTC | CASRGTGGASGYTF
. | TRBJ2-1 | TRBD2 | TRBV9 | TGTGCCAGCAGCGTAGACTTCCGGGGGGGCGCAAAGTACAATGAGCAGTTCTTC | CASSVDFRGGAKYNEQFF
. | TRBJ2-3 | . | TRBV7-2 | TGTGCCAGCAGCTTAGGGGCAGGCACAGATACGCAGTATTTT | CASSLGAGTDTQYF
. | TRBJ1-1 | . | TRBV18 | TGTGCCAGCTCCGATCGCGGTCGCTCAATTAACACTGAAGCTTTCTTT | CASSDRGRSINTEAFF
. | TRBJ1-1 | . | TRBV4-3 | TGCGCCAGCAGCCAAGGGGGGGGATTCGGAAGGGACACTGAAGCTTTCTTT | CASSQGGGFGRDTEAFF
. | TRBJ2-1 | TRBD1 | TRBV19 | TGTGCCAGTAGTACGGACAGGGGTTTTCTACGGTCCTACGATGAGCAGTTCTTC | CASSTDRGFLRSYDEQFF
. | TRBJ2-3 | . | TRBV28 | TGTGCCAGCAGTTCCCAGGGGACCGCAGATACGCAGTATTTT | CASSSQGTADTQYF
. | TRBJ2-1 | TRBD2 | TRBV7-9 | TGTGCCAGCAGCTTAGTAGCGGGTATATTAAGCCCCTCCAATGAGCAGTTCTTC | CASSLVAGILSPSNEQFF
. | TRBJ1-1 | . | TRBV5-1 | TGCGCCAGCAGCTTGGGGGGAAGGGGTTTGGAAGCTTTCTTT | CASSLGGRGLEAFF
. | TRBJ2-3 | TRBD2 | TRBV9 | TGTGCCAGCAGCGTAGCCCCATCGACAGCGGGGGGGCTGCAAGATACGCAGTATTTT | CASSVAPSTAGGLQDTQYF
. | TRBJ1-1 | TRBD1 | TRBV11-1 | TGTGCCAGCAGCCAAGGGACAGTTATGAACACTGAAGCTTTCTTT | CASSQGTVMNTEAFF
. | TRBJ1-2 | TRBD1 | TRBV7-2 | TGTGCCAGCAGCTTAGGGGGGACAGGGATAAACTATGGCTACACCTTC | CASSLGGTGINYGYTF
. | TRBJ1-2 | TRBD1 | TRBV9 | TGTGCCAGCAGCGTAGGGACAGGGGAATTTTATGGCTACACCTTC | CASSVGTGEFYGYTF
once | TRBJ2-7 | TRBD1 | TRBV28 | TGTGCCAGCCACCTCGGACAGGGGAACTCCTACGAGCAGTACTTC | CASHLGQGNSYEQYF
. | TRBJ1-2 | . | TRBV28 | TGTGCCAGCAGTTTAGACGGGATCAAGGGTGGCTACACCTTC | CASSLDGIKGGYTF
. | TRBJ2-7 | . | TRBV2 | TGTGCCAGCAGTGGGCAGGTCGAGCAGTACTTC | CASSGQVEQYF
. | TRBJ2-6 | . | TRBV9 | TGTGCCAGCAGCGTAGGCGGGGGCTGGGCCAACGTCCTGACTTTC | CASSVGGGWANVLTF
. | TRBJ1-2 | TRBD1 | TRBV27 | TGTGCCAGCAGTTATACAGGGGGAGATGGCTACACCTTC | CASSYTGGDGYTF
. | TRBJ2-5 | TRBD1 | TRBV4-1 | TGCGCCAGCAGCCAAGGGGACAGGGGGCTCCAAGAGACCCAGTACTTC | CASSQGDRGLQETQYF
. | TRBJ1-5 | . | TRBV10-3 | TGTGCCATCAGTGAGTTCTATAGCAATCAGCCCCAGCATTTT | CAISEFYSNQPQHF
. | TRBJ2-1 | . | TRBV5-1 | TGCGCCAGCAGCTTGGCGGCGGGGACTCGGTATGAGCAGTTCTTC | CASSLAAGTRYEQFF
. | TRBJ1-3 | TRBD1 | TRBV14 | TGTGCCAGCAGCCCATGGACAGGGACAGGAAACACCATATATTTT | CASSPWTGTGNTIYF
. | TRBJ1-1 | . | TRBV29-1 | TGCAGCGTTACGGACAGAATGAACACTGAAGCTTTCTTT | CSVTDRMNTEAFF
. | TRBJ2-1 | TRBD2 | TRBV9 | TGTGCCAGCAGCACCGGGACTAGCGCGAGCTCCTACAATGAGCAGTTCTTC | CASSTGTSASSYNEQFF
. | TRBJ1-5 | TRBD1 | TRBV5-1 | TGCGCCAGCAGCCCACAGGGGGAGGATCAGCCCCAGCATTTT | CASSPQGEDQPQHF
. | TRBJ1-1 | . | TRBV24-1 | TGTGCCTCGGCGGGGACGGGGAACACTGAAGCTTTCTTT | CASAGTGNTEAFF
. | TRBJ1-1 | . | TRBV5-3 | TGTGCCAGAAGCTTGGCGGGATGCACTGAAGCTTTCTTT | CARSLAGCTEAFF
. | TRBJ2-3 | . | TRBV5-1 | TGCGCCAGCAGCTTCTCAGGGATCACAGATACGCAGTATTTT | CASSFSGITDTQYF
. | TRBJ2-5 | TRBD2 | TRBV5-4 | TGTGCCAGCAGCTTGGGTAGCGGGGGGGCGGAGACCCAGTACTTC | CASSLGSGGAETQYF
once | TRBJ2-3 | TRBD2 | TRBV10-3 | TGTGCCATCAGTGAGCCTAGCGGCTATACGCAGTATTTT | CAISEPSGYTQYF
few | TRBJ1-5 | . | TRBV28 | TGTGCCAGCAGTTTCGTCACAGGGCCGGGCGTCAATCAGCCCCAGCATTTT | CASSFVTGPGVNQPQHF
. | TRBJ1-4 | . | TRBV3-1/TRBV3-2 | TGTGCCAGCAGCCAAGGGAGTCTAACTAATGAAAAACTGTTTTTT | CASSQGSLTNEKLFF
. | TRBJ2-5 | . | TRBV30 | TGTGCCTGGAGTCCCTTGAGGGGGCAAGAGACCCAGTACTTC | CAWSPLRGQETQYF
. | TRBJ1-2 | . | TRBV24-1 | TGTGCCACCAGTGATTTCCCCATTAACTATGGCTACACCTTC | CATSDFPINYGYTF
. | TRBJ1-1 | . | TRBV27 | TGTGCCAGCAGTAGCCCCGGACAGAACACTGAAGCTTTCTTT | CASSSPGQNTEAFF
. | TRBJ2-2 | . | TRBV7-6 | TGTGCCAGCAGCTTAGTCACAGAGTCCGGGGAGCTGTTTTTT | CASSLVTESGELFF
. | TRBJ1-6 | TRBD1 | TRBV27 | TGTGCCAGCAGTGGACACAGGGGGCCAATAACATATAATTCACCCCTCCACTTT | CASSGHRGPITYNSPLHF
. | TRBJ1-2 | . | TRBV28 | TGTGCCAGCGGCAGTAACTATGGCTACACCTTC | CASGSNYGYTF
. | TRBJ2-3 | . | TRBV5-1 | TGCGCCAGCAGCTTGGCCGGGACTTCATCGCGCACAGATACGCAGTATTTT | CASSLAGTSSRTDTQYF
few | TRBJ1-4 | TRBD1 | TRBV2 | TGTGCCAGTCAGGGGGATCTCGGGGAAAAACTGTTTTTT | CASQGDLGEKLFF
. | TRBJ2-2 | TRBD2 | TRBV4-3 | TGCGCCAGCAGCCCGACTAGCGGGGGGACTGCCGGGGAGCTGTTTTTT | CASSPTSGGTAGELFF
once | TRBJ2-6 | TRBD2 | TRBV5-8 | TGTGCCAGCAGCTTGCGGGGGGCTGGGGCCAACGTCCTGACTTTC | CASSLRGAGANVLTF
. | TRBJ1-1 | . | TRBV7-3 | TGTGCCAGCAGCCTTTCGAGGCCGGGGAACACTGAAGCTTTCTTT | CASSLSRPGNTEAFF
. | TRBJ2-7 | TRBD1 | TRBV7-9 | TGTGCCAGCAGCTTCGGGACAGGGGCCTACGAGCAGTACTTC | CASSFGTGAYEQYF
. | TRBJ2-2 | . | TRBV18 | TGTGCCAGCTCACCACAGCCGAACACCGGGGAGCTGTTTTTT | CASSPQPNTGELFF
. | TRBJ2-1 | TRBD2 | TRBV5-6 | TGTGCCAGCAGCCCCGGGACTAGCGGGGTGGATGAGCAGTTCTTC | CASSPGTSGVDEQFF
. | TRBJ1-5 | . | TRBV28 | TGTGCCAGCAGTGGGAACCCGGGACTTGGGAAGCCCCAGCATTTT | CASSGNPGLGKPQHF
. | TRBJ2-3 | . | TRBV19 | TGTGCCAGTAGAACAATCGAGACAGGACGAGATACGCAGTATTTT | CASRTIETGRDTQYF